These 31 T cell receptor beta chains share one sample of origin, sequenced in a study of shared clonotypes between healthy human individuals. Repertoires were generated with immunoSEQ multiplex PCR, while TCRdb's copy carries only in-frame clones and drops some. This sample has approximately 510,000 clones; around 79% occur once, and the top ten carry 10% to 15%. Sample: PBMCs. The source is a woman aged 35 to 49 in good health. Some clones in this sample may be carry-over from other donors' samples.

The genes are TRBV6-5 and TRBJ2-7; TRBD2 aligns across 7 bases. The CDR3 runs 14 residues. The germline gives CDR1 MNHEY, CDR2 SVGAGI. With V trimmed by 2 bases and J by 4 bases, 5 bases remained unmatched. CDR3 protein: CASSYREGGYEQYF. The CDR3 DNA reads as TGTGCCAGCAGTTACAGGGAGGGAGGGTACGAGCAGTACTTC.

As regards this clone: A single base separates this from a much larger clone, so it may be a read error. The chain has TRBV21-1 and TRBJ2-3; TRBD1, the D gene given by the table, was not confirmed from the DNA. TRBV21-1 is a pseudogene segment. CDR3 length: 19 amino acids. The CDR3 DNA reads TGTGCCAGCAGCAGAGCAGGGGCCCGGACAGGGATATTCACAGATACGCAGTATTTT. Its translation: CASSRAGARTGIFTDTQYF.

The chain has TRBV6-6 and TRBJ2-5; unclear D gene. Germline CDR1 MNHNY, CDR2 SVGAGI (reference sequence). The CDR3 sequence is 13 residues long. V lost 4 bases to trimming and J lost 1 base, with 7 bases between them. The CDR3 here is CASSFDIQETQYF. The CDR3, as DNA: TGTGCCAGCAGTTTCGACATCCAAGAGACCCAGTACTTC.

V and J are TRBV27 and TRBJ2-1; 10 positions match TRBD2. CDR1 MNHEY and CDR2 SMNVEV come from the germline V gene (reference sequence). The CDR3 has 15 amino acids. The J segment lost 9 bases and the V segment lost 5 bases, leaving 10 bases of the junction unmatched. The CDR3 coding sequence is TGTGCCAGCAGTGCCCTTAGCGGGAGGAAGGGTGAGCAGTTCTTC. This gives the protein CASSALSGRKGEQFF.

The V call is TRBV7-9, the J call TRBJ2-3; 7 bases line up with TRBD1. J lost 2 bases, V lost 1 base, and 3 bases had no gene match. There are 15 residues in the CDR3. CDR1 is SEHNR and CDR2 is FQNEAQ in the germline V gene (reference sequence). CDR3 in amino acids: CASSLDGTDTDTQYF. CDR3 DNA sequence: TGTGCCAGCAGCTTAGACGGGACAGACACAGATACGCAGTATTTT. Filled out from reference TRBV7-9 and TRBJ2-3, the complete variable domain reads DTGVSQNPRHKITKRGQNVTFRCDPISEHNRLYWYRQTLGQGPEFLTYFQNEAQLEKSRLLSDRFSAERPKGSFSTLEIQRTEQGDSAMYLCASSLDGTDTDTQYFGPGTRLTVL.

A word on this clone: The identical CDR3 is also encoded by other nucleotide sequences in the sample. The chain has TRBV18 and TRBJ2-7; D remains ambiguous. Germline-derived CDR1 and CDR2 are KGHSH and LQKENI. This CDR3 region has 13 residues. Trimming took off 6 bases at V and 0 bases at J, with 9 bases between the two ends. Here the CDR3 reads CASSPADSYEQYF. CDR3 DNA: TGTGCCAGCTCCCCCGCGGACTCCTACGAGCAGTACTTC.

The chain employs TRBV15 and TRBJ2-1; the D gene is possibly TRBD2 (6 bases). This CDR3 contains 17 residues. Germline CDR1 and CDR2: LNHNV and YYDKDF (reference sequence). V was clipped by 4 bases and J by 1 base, with 17 bases between them. This CDR3 reads CATSKGPRGYSYNEQFF. The CDR3 region has the DNA TGTGCCACCAGCAAGGGCCCTCGGGGGTATTCCTACAATGAGCAGTTCTTC.

The CDR3 DNA is TGTGCCAGCTCATCAATAGATCTATACGAGCAGTACTTC. Amino acids: CASSSIDLYEQYF. J is TRBJ2-7 and V is TRBV18; D is uncertain. CDR3 size: 13 residues. Germline CDR1 reads KGHSH; CDR2 reads LQKENI. V gave up 5 bases and J gave up 4 bases, with 12 bases separating them.

This clone has only a few counts. This rearrangement joins TRBV18 to TRBJ2-7; the D is unclear. V was clipped by 1 base and J by 1 base, with 11 bases between them. The CDR3 is 15 residues long. The germline V gene has CDR1 KGHSH and CDR2 LQKENI. CDR3: CASSPLGIRSYEQYF. Written as DNA, the CDR3 is TGTGCCAGCTCACCACTGGGGATTCGATCCTACGAGCAGTACTTC.

Only a few counts were recorded for this clone. The chain has TRBV6-4 and TRBJ2-3; D perhaps matches TRBD1 (6 bases). Trimming pared 5 bases from V and 0 bases from J, leaving 15 bases between. Germline V CDR1 and CDR2: MRHNA, SNTAGT. The CDR3 loop spans 16 amino acids. The CDR3: CASSPGADFSTDTQYF. The CDR3 coding sequence is TGTGCCAGCAGTCCAGGGGCTGACTTCAGCACAGATACGCAGTATTTT.

In regard to this clone: A junction boundary mismatches the germline segment, possibly from a read error. This chain connects TRBV5-1 to TRBJ2-3; D is unresolved. The CDR3 consists of 13 residues. Germline V gene lookup returns CDR1 SGHRS and CDR2 YFSETQ. Written as DNA, the CDR3 is TGCGCCAGCAGTTTGGATCATTCAGATACGCAGTATTTT. Translated, it gives CASSLDHSDTQYF.

The chain carries TRBV18 and TRBJ2-1; TRBD1 matches at 8 bases. Germline V lookup: CDR1 KGHSH, CDR2 LQKENI. V lost 0 bases to trimming and J lost 4 bases; unmatched junction nucleotides: 5. The CDR3 runs to 16 residues. CDR3 in amino acids: CASSPPDRVAYNEQFF. In DNA, the CDR3 is TGTGCCAGCTCACCACCGGACAGGGTCGCGTACAATGAGCAGTTCTTC.

This sequence joins TRBV7-6 and TRBJ2-7; 7 bases are shared with TRBD2. V lost 1 base and J lost 1; bases outside the gene matches: 4. There are 15 residues in the CDR3. CDR1 SGHVS and CDR2 FNYEAQ come from the germline V gene. As DNA, the CDR3 is TGTGCCAGCAGCTTAGGGGGGGGAGGATCCTACGAGCAGTACTTC. It encodes CASSLGGGGSYEQYF.

V is TRBV7-9 and J is TRBJ1-6; TRBD1 matches 12 bases. Looked up from germline, CDR1 is SEHNR and CDR2 is FQNEAQ (reference sequence). The junction had 8 bases not matched to a gene; V was cut back by 5 bases and J by 9 bases. The CDR3 is 16 residues long. In nucleotides, the CDR3 is TGTGCCAGCAGCCTCCCGGGACAGGGGGCAGCTTCACCCCTCCACTTT. Translating it yields CASSLPGQGAASPLHF.

Many counts were recorded for this clone. The chain links TRBV11-1 to TRBJ1-2; 8 nucleotides agree with TRBD1. The length of the CDR3 is 12 residues. V lost 5 bases, J lost 4 bases, and 0 bases stayed unmatched. The germline V gene has CDR1 SGHAT and CDR2 FQDESV (reference sequence). Written as DNA, the CDR3 is TGTGCCAGCAGCCAGGGGGCCTATGGCTACACCTTC. Residues: CASSQGAYGYTF.

In its sample, this clone was seen a few times. V usage is TRBV11-2 and J usage is TRBJ1-1, with D perhaps matching TRBD1 (6 bases). The CDR3 is 13 residues long. V was shortened by 3 bases and J by 4 bases, with 9 bases between the two germline ends. CDR1 is SGHAT and CDR2 is FQNNGV in the germline V gene. CDR3 in amino acids: CASSFYRATEAFF. The CDR3 nucleotides read TGTGCCAGCAGCTTCTACAGGGCCACTGAAGCTTTCTTT.

The chain combines TRBV30 with TRBJ1-2; D remains ambiguous. V was cut by 0 bases and J by 7 bases, with 12 bases left in between. This CDR3 comprises 13 residues. The germline gives CDR1 GTSNPN, CDR2 SVGIG (reference sequence). The CDR3 is CAWSVTSISGYTF. In DNA, the CDR3 is TGTGCCTGGAGTGTGACATCGATTAGTGGCTACACCTTC.

The CDR3 DNA reads as TGTGCCACCAGGCCTGGGAGGGCCTTCTCTGGAAACACCATATATTTT. Its translation: CATRPGRAFSGNTIYF. The chain recombines TRBV15 with TRBJ1-3, with D hard to call. The CDR3 spans 16 residues. With 6 bases removed from V and 0 bases from J, the gap between germline ends came to 15 bases. Germline CDR1 LNHNV, CDR2 YYDKDF (reference sequence).

This chain links TRBV5-6 with TRBJ1-3; no definite D call. The CDR3 runs to 14 residues. Between the trimmed V and J ends, which lost 0 bases and 1 base, there was a span of 5 bases. Germline V gives CDR1 SGHDT, CDR2 YYEEEE. In nucleotides, the CDR3 is TGTGCCAGCAGCTTGGTTGAGTCTGGAAACACCATATATTTT. Amino acid sequence: CASSLVESGNTIYF.

This clone was picked up a small number of times. The V call is TRBV4-2, the J call TRBJ1-1; D unclear. Trimming stripped 1 base from V and 4 bases from J, with 7 bases between. The CDR3 has 13 amino acids. Germline CDR1 reads LGHNA; CDR2 reads YNFKEQ. The CDR3 DNA reads as TGTGCCAGCAGCCAAGTCGCTGGCACTGAAGCTTTCTTT. Amino acid sequence: CASSQVAGTEAFF.

This clone appeared a few times. The V call is TRBV7-8, the J call TRBJ1-1; D is unresolved. The CDR3 runs to 13 residues. Trimming left V 0 bases short and J 1 base short, with 3 bases between. CDR1 and CDR2 (germline): SGHVS, FQNEAQ. This chain's CDR3 is CASSLAGNTEAFF. Here the CDR3 DNA reads TGTGCCAGCAGCTTAGCCGGGAACACTGAAGCTTTCTTT.

The CDR3 DNA reads TGCGCCAGCAGCCCTCCAGGGGCGTCCAATGAGCAGTTCTTC. Protein sequence: CASSPPGASNEQFF. This rearrangement joins TRBV5-1 to TRBJ2-1; possible D gene TRBD1, 6 bases. The CDR3 length is 14 residues. V lost 4 bases and J 6 bases, leaving 14 bases between the germline ends. The germline V gene has CDR1 SGHRS and CDR2 YFSETQ.

V is TRBV5-1 and J is TRBJ1-2, with 9 bases that match TRBD1. The J segment lost 5 bases and the V segment lost 4 bases, leaving 6 bases of the junction unmatched. Germline CDR1 SGHRS, CDR2 YFSETQ. The CDR3 runs 14 residues. The CDR3 sequence is CASSPGQGSYGYTF. The CDR3 DNA sequence: TGCGCCAGCAGCCCGGGACAGGGATCATATGGCTACACCTTC.

The V and J genes are TRBV18 and TRBJ2-3; D is tentatively TRBD1 or TRBD2 (5 bases each). Germline-derived CDR1 and CDR2 are KGHSH and LQKENI. The V end was cut by 5 bases, the J end by 4 bases, with 10 bases between. This CDR3 region has 13 residues. The CDR3 is CASSRGVADTQYF. In nucleotides, the CDR3 is TGTGCCAGCTCAAGAGGGGTCGCAGATACGCAGTATTTT.

The rearrangement joins TRBV7-9 to TRBJ1-3; D is uncertain. The CDR3 has 14 residues. Trimming left V 1 base short and J 1 base short, with 5 bases between. Per germline, CDR1 SEHNR and CDR2 FQNEAQ (reference sequence). The CDR3 loop is CASSLGDSGNTIYF. The CDR3, as DNA: TGTGCCAGCAGCTTAGGTGATTCTGGAAACACCATATATTTT.

The chain joins TRBV19 to TRBJ1-3; the D gene is possibly TRBD1 (5 bases). Germline V gene data show CDR1 as LNHDA and CDR2 as SQIVND (reference sequence). Trimming removed 5 bases from V and 0 bases from J, with 8 bases in between. This CDR3 is built from 14 residues. The CDR3 protein is CASSGDSSGNTIYF. The CDR3 nucleotides read TGTGCCAGTAGTGGTGACAGCTCTGGAAACACCATATATTTT.

The rearrangement joins TRBV5-6 to TRBJ1-2, with 9 positions matching TRBD1. Germline CDR1 reads SGHDT; CDR2 reads YYEEEE. The CDR3 has 16 residues. Unmatched junction bases numbered 14, after V lost 7 bases and J lost 4 bases. CDR3 protein: CASSGTGGAEGYGYTF. The CDR3 DNA is TGTGCCAGCTCGGGAACAGGGGGCGCGGAGGGCTATGGCTACACCTTC. Using reference TRBV5-6 and TRBJ1-2 for the parts outside the CDR3, the full variable domain is DAGVTQSPTHLIKTRGQQVTLRCSPKSGHDTVSWYQQALGQGPQFIFQYYEEEERQRGNFPDRFSGHQFPNYSSELNVNALLLGDSALYLCASSGTGGAEGYGYTFGSGTRLTVV.

V is TRBV11-1 and J is TRBJ2-7, with unresolved D. Germline V gives CDR1 SGHAT, CDR2 FQDESV (reference sequence). V dropped 2 bases and J dropped 2 bases, with 10 bases sitting between them. This CDR3 is 14 amino acids long. CDR3: CASSLLGSTYEQYF. DNA of the CDR3: TGTGCCAGCAGCTTATTGGGCAGCACCTACGAGCAGTACTTC. Full variable domain (remainder filled in from reference TRBV11-1 and TRBJ2-7): EAEVAQSPRYKITEKSQAVAFWCDPISGHATLYWYRQILGQGPELLVQFQDESVVDDSQLPKDRFSAERLKGVDSTLKIQPAELGDSAMYLCASSLLGSTYEQYFGPGTRLTVT.

The V and J genes are TRBV15 and TRBJ2-3; 7 nucleotides match TRBD2. The V gene end was trimmed by 8 bases and the J gene end by 5 bases; junction bases not matched to a gene: 7. There are 13 residues in the CDR3. The germline V gene has CDR1 LNHNV and CDR2 YYDKDF (reference sequence). CDR3 coding DNA: TGTGCCACCGGCGGGAGTGTTGTAGATACGCAGTATTTT. Residues: CATGGSVVDTQYF.

The gene calls are TRBV29-1 and TRBJ2-7; D is undetermined. The CDR3 covers 12 residues. V shed 5 bases and J shed 2 bases, with 10 bases lying between them. CDR1 and CDR2 from the germline V gene are SQVTM and ANQGSEA. CDR3 bases: TGCAGCGTTATGGCGCTAACCTACGAGCAGTACTTC. Its protein product is CSVMALTYEQYF.

This chain connects TRBV7-2 to TRBJ2-6, with TRBD1 matching 11 bases. CDR3 length: 18 amino acids. Germline V CDR1 and CDR2: SGHTA, FQGNSA. The V and J ends lost 1 base and 0 bases, in that order; junction bases with no gene match: 2. CDR3 coding DNA: TGTGCCAGCAGCTTAGTTGGGACAGGGGGCTCTGGGGCCAACGTCCTGACTTTC. This codes for CASSLVGTGGSGANVLTF.